This TCR beta chain was found in a study of CD8+ T cells in alopecia areata. CDR3 size: 14 residues. Germline values: CDR1 SNHLY, CDR2 FYNNEI. V was trimmed by 4 bases and J by 2 bases, leaving 12 bases between them. Only one count was recorded for this clone. Its antigen is currently unknown. The treatment was: oral pan-JAK inhibitor, 5-10 mg twice daily. Samples from alopecia areata patients were lesional scalp punch biopsies and peripheral blood. cDNA reverse transcribed from extracted RNA served as the sequencing template. Measured with immunoSEQ multiplex PCR; TCRdb has only the in-frame clones, and not every one. The repertoire holds a few hundred thousand clones, with 35% to 40% as singletons. Study-wide results and limits: Many expanded lesional clones remained in scalp and blood on tofacitinib.

The TCR sequence derives from a human donor with alopecia areata. The sequences come from CD4+ T cells sorted from blood, collected at week 34, from a patient treated with tofacitinib. The V gene is TRBV2, the J gene TRBJ2-7, with D hard to call. For the CDR3, the DNA is TGTGCCAGCAGTGGACCCAGGTACCCCTACGAGCAGTACTTC. Amino acids: CASSGPRYPYEQYF.